Reported below is one T cell receptor beta chain. Its specificity is unknown. The data were obtained in a study of cytomegalovirus exposure and HLA in healthy donors. Study-level points and caveats: Common viral pathogens seemed, in a later analysis, to connect with several of the most significant clusters.

The PCR made use of 60 Vbeta and 13 Jbeta primers. Some clones are missing from TCRdb's copy, which holds only in-frame ones; the method was immunoSEQ multiplex PCR. Seen here are about 150,000 clones, around 70% observed once, and the top ten hold approximately 2%. CDR3 length: 15 residues. J gave up 0 bases and V 3 bases, and 3 bases lay outside the gene matches. Germline assignment: CDR1 SGHRS and CDR2 YFSETQ. Healthy bone marrow donors made up the donors. The source material was PBMCs. The TCR originated in a woman in her sixties in good health and CMV-seropositive. The genes are TRBV5-1 and TRBJ2-1; 7 positions agree with TRBD1. The CDR3 is CASSWGQRSYNEQFF. DNA of the CDR3: TGCGCCAGCAGCTGGGGACAGCGCTCCTACAATGAGCAGTTCTTC.